What follows is one T cell receptor (beta chain) and its context. Its cognate antigen has yet to be identified. No clone much larger than this one lies a single base away; base qualities are absent. The method behind the library was 5' RACE. The run used an Illumina HiSeq 2500. The second PCR ran for roughly 7 to 11 cycles and used a J-beta primer mix along with a sample-barcoded 5' primer. A unique molecular identifier was introduced onto each TCR beta cDNA molecule by a template-switch 5' adaptor carrying 12 random nucleotides. Each sample yielded at least 2.5 million CDR3-containing paired-end reads. First-strand cDNA synthesis was performed from all RNA using the Mint cDNA synthesis kit, with priming by a TRBC-specific oligonucleotide. After uracil-DNA glycosylase treatment, a first 18-cycle PCR used universal primers M1SS and BC2_uni_R on all cDNA. On the authors' methods: For normalization, 1 million high-quality reads, each with a distinct molecular identifier, were randomly selected from each sample. Instead of being binned into consensus sequences, reads that shared molecular identifiers were thrown out. CDR3 identification, clonotype clustering and error correction used MiTCR with a Q25 quality threshold and the strictest error-elimination algorithm. Lower-bound total TCR beta diversity was estimated with a nonparametric unseen species model using Euler transformation. TCRdb trimmed public reads at Q25 via fastp, called clones via MiXCR and kept in-frame beta chains. Each entry merges the rows of one CDR3 protein and shows their most common DNA and genes. TCRdb's processing, not the authors', yielded these V and J calls. In this sample the table shows about 680,000 distinct CDR3 sequences, 49% of which occur a single time. The ten most abundant clones make up 30% to 40% of the sample.

The source of the sample is a study of blood T cells in healthy people across ages (dated by TCRdb to about 2015). Describing the broader study: In model experiments, template switching captured about one uniquely barcoded TCR beta cDNA molecule for every two T cells. To track age-related changes in TCR beta repertoire diversity, the study relied on deep sequencing normalized with unique cDNA molecular identifiers. Donors were grouped into four age groups: young (average approximately 16 years), middle-aged (39), aged (roughly 62) and long-lived (about 89). To avoid experimental bias, donors of different ages were randomly spread across the sequencing lanes. For two donors (one aged 18 to 29 and one aged 80 or older), the study analyzed two additional independent replicas of 1 million unique cDNA reads from the same blood draw.

The paper as a whole reports these results and caveats: There was a strong correlation between observed TCR beta diversity and the percentage of naive T cells measured by flow cytometry. Observed TCR beta diversity per million T cells fell roughly linearly with age, and a significant reduction was already apparent by age roughly 40. Conclusive comparison of naive and antigen-experienced compartments was prevented by the profiling of bulk unsorted PBMCs. Donor CMV infection status was unknown, potentially confounding age-related changes in expanded clonotypes. Total diversity estimates from one million sequenced T cells were considered lower bounds and underestimates. The long-lived group showed more naive CD4+ T cells, fewer expanded clones and increased TCR diversity than the aged group, suggesting age selection.

The donors were roughly 38 Caucasian individuals from Russia, aged roughly 6 to 90 years, who were systemically healthy. Each donor gave about 10 milliliters of peripheral blood, drawn into EDTA-treated Vacutainer tubes. Ficoll-Paque density-gradient centrifugation was used to isolate PBMCs, with at least 7 million per sample. Trizol reagent was used to extract total RNA from the PBMCs, yielding at least 6 micrograms per sample. For every donor, flow cytometry on a PBMC aliquot measured the percentage of naive CD45RAhigh/CD27high T cells. From the germline V gene, CDR1 is SGHTA and CDR2 is FQGTGA. Between the V and J ends, shortened by 5 bases and 5 bases respectively, the junction contains 12 bases. The CDR3, cysteine through phenylalanine, is 13 amino acids long. Solely the CDR3 DNA is kept, with 39 bases framed from the first base.

This receptor chain uses TRBV7-3 and TRBJ2-5, with an unclear D gene assignment. This clonotype was obtained from a woman in her fifties or sixties in good health. The sequenced material came from blood. The CDR3 here reads CASSLYRTETQYF. The bases are TGTGCCAGCAGCCTTTATCGTACGGAGACCCAGTACTTC.